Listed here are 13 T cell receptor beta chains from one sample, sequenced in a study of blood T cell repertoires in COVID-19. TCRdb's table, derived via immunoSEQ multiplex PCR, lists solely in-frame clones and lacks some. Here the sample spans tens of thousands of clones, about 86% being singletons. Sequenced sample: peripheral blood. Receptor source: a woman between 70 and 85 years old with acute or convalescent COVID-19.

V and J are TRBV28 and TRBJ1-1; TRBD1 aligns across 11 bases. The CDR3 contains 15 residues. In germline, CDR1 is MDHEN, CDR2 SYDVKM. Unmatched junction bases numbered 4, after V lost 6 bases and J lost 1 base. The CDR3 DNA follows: TGTGCCAGCAGGGGACAGGGGGTGGGGAACACTGAAGCTTTCTTT. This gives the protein CASRGQGVGNTEAFF.

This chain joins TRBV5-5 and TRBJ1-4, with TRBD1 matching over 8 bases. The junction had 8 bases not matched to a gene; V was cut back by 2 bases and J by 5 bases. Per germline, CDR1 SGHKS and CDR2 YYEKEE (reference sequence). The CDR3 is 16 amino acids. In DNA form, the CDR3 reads TGTGCCAGCAGCTTCGGCGGGGACAGGAAAAATGAAAAACTGTTTTTT. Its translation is CASSFGGDRKNEKLFF.

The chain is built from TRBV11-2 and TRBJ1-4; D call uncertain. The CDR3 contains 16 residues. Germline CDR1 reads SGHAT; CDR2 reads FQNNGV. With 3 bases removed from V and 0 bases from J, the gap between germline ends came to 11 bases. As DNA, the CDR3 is TGTGCCAGCAGCTTGAGTCAATACGCAACTAATGAAAAACTGTTTTTT. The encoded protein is CASSLSQYATNEKLFF.

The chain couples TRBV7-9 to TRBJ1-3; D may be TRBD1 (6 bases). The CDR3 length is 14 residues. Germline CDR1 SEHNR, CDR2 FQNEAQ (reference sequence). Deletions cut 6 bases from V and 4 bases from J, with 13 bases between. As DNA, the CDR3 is TGTGCCAGCAGAGAACAGGGTCAAGGAAACACCATATATTTT. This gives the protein CASREQGQGNTIYF.

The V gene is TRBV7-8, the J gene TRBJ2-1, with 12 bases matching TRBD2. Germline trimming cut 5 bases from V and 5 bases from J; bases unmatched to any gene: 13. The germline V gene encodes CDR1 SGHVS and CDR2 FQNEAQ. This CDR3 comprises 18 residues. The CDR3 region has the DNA TGTGCCAGCAGCGTCTTGAGCCTAGCGGGGGGGTTGAACAATGAGCAGTTCTTC. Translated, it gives CASSVLSLAGGLNNEQFF. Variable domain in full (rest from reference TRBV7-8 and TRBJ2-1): GAGVSQSPRYKVAKRGQDVALRCDPISGHVSLFWYQQALGQGPEFLTYFQNEAQLDKSGLPSDRFFAERPEGSVSTLKIQRTQQEDSAVYLCASSVLSLAGGLNNEQFFGPGTRLTVL.

DNA for the CDR3: TGTGCCAGCTCACGCACGGGACAGACTAATCAGCCCCAGCATTTT. Protein product: CASSRTGQTNQPQHF. This chain joins TRBV18 and TRBJ1-5; 7 positions agree with TRBD1. Germline-derived CDR1 and CDR2 are KGHSH and LQKENI. The CDR3 spans 15 residues. V shed 4 bases and J 4 bases; nucleotides not matched to a gene: 7.

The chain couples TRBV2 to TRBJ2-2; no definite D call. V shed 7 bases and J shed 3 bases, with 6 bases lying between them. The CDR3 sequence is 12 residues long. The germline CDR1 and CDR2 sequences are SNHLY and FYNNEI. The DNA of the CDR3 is TGTGCCAGCATAGTGGACACCGGGGAGCTGTTTTTT. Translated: CASIVDTGELFF. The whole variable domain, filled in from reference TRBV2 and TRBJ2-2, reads EPEVTQTPSHQVTQMGQEVILRCVPISNHLYFYWYRQILGQKVEFLVSFYNNEISEKSEIFDDQFSVERPDGSNFTLKIRSTKLEDSAMYFCASIVDTGELFFGEGSRLTVL.

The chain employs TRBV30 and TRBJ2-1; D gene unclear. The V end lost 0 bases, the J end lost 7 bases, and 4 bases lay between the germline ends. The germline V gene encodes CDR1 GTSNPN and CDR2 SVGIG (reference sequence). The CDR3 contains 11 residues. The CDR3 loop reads CAWSVGNEQFF. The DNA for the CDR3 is TGTGCCTGGAGTGTCGGTAATGAGCAGTTCTTC.

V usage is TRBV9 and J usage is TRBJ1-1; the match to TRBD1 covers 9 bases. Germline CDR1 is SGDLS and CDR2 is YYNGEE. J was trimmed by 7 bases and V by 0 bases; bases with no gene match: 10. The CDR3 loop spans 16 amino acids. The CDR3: CASSVGLHPTGGEAFF. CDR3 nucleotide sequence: TGTGCCAGCAGCGTAGGTCTCCATCCGACAGGGGGTGAAGCTTTCTTT.

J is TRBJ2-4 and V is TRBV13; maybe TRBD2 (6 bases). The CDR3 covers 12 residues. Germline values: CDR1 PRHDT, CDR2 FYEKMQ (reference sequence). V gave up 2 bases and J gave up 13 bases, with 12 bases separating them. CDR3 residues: CASSLKWGEQYF. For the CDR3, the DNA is TGTGCCAGCAGCTTAAAGTGGGGGGAGCAGTACTTC.

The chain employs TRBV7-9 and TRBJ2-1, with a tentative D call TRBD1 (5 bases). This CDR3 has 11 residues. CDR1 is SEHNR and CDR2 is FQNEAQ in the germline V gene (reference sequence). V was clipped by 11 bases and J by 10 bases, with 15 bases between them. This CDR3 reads CAGQGDVEQFF. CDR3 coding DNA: TGTGCCGGACAAGGGGATGTCGAGCAGTTCTTC.

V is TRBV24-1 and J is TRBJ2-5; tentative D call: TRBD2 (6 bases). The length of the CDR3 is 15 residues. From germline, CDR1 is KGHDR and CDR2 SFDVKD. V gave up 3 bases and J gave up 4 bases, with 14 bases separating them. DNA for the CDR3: TGTGCCACCAGTGATCCTCGGAGGGCGATAGAGACCCAGTACTTC. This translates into CATSDPRRAIETQYF.

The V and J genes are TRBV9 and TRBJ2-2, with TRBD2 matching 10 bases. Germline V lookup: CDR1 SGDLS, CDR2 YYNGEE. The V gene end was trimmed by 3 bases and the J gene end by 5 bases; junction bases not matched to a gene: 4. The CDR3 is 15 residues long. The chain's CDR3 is CASSGLAGVTGELFF. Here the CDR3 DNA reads TGTGCCAGCAGCGGCCTAGCGGGAGTTACCGGGGAGCTGTTTTTT.